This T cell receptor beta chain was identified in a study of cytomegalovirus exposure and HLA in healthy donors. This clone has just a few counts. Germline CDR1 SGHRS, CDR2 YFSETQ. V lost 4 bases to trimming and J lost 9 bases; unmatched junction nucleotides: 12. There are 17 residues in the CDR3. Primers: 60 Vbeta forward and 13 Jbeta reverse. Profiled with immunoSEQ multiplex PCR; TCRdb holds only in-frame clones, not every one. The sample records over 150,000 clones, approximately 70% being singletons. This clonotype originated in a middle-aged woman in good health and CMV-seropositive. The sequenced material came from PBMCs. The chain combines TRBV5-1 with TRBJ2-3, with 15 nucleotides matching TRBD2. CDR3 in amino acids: CASSPTGTSGGRATQYF. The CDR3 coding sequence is TGCGCCAGCAGCCCGACCGGGACTAGCGGGGGGAGGGCCACGCAGTATTTT. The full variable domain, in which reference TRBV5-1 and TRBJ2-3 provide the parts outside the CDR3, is KAGVTQTPRYLIKTRGQQVTLSCSPISGHRSVSWYQQTPGQGLQFLFEYFSETQRNKGNFPGRFSGRQFSNSRSEMNVSTLELGDSALYLCASSPTGTSGGRATQYFGPGTRLTVL.